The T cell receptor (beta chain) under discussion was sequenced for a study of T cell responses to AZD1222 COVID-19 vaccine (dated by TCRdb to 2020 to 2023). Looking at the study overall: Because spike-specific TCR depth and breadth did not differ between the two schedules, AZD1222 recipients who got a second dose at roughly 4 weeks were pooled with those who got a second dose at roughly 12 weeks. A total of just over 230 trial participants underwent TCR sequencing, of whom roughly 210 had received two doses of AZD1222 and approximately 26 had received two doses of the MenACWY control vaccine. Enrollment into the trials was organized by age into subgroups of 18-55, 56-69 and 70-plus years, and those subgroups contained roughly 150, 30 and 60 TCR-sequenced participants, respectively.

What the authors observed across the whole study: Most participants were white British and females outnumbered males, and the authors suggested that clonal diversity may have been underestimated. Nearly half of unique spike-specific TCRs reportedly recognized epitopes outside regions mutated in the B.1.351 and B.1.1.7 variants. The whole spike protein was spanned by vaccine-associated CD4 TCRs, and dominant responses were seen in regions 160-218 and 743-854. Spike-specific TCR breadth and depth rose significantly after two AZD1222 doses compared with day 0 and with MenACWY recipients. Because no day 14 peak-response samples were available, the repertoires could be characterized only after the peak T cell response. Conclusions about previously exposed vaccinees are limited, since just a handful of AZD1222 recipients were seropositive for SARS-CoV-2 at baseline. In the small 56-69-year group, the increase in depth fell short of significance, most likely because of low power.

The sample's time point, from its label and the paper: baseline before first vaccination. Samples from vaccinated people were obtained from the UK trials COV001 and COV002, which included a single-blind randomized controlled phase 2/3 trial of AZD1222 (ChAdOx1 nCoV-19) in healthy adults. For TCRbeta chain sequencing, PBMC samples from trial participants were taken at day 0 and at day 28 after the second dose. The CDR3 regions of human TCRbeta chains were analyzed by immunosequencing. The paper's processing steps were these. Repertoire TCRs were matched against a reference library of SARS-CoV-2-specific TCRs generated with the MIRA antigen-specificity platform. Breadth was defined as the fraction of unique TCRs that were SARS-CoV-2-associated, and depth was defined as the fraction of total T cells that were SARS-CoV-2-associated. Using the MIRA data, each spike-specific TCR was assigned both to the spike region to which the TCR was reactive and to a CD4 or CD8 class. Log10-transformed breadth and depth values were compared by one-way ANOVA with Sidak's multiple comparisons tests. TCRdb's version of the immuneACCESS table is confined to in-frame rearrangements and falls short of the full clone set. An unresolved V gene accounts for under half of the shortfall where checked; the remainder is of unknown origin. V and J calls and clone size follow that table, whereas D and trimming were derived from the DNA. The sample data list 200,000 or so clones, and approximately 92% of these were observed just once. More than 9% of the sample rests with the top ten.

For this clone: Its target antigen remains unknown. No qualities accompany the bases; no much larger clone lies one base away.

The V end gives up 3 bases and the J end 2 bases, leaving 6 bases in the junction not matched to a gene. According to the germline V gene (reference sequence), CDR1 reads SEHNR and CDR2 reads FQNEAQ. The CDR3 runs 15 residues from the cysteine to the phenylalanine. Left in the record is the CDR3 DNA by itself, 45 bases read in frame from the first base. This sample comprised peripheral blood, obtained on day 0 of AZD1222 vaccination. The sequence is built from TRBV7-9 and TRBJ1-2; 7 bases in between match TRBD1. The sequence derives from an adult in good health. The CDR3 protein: CASSFVVRGNYGYTF. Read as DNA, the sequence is TGTGCCAGCAGCTTCGTTGTCAGGGGGAACTATGGCTACACCTTC. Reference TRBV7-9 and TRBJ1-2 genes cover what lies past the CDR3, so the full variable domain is DTGVSQNPRHKITKRGQNVTFRCDPISEHNRLYWYRQTLGQGPEFLTYFQNEAQLEKSRLLSDRFSAERPKGSFSTLEIQRTEQGDSAMYLCASSFVVRGNYGYTFGSGTRLTVV.